The source of this TCR beta chain is a study of blood T cell repertoires in COVID-19 (dated by TCRdb to between 2020 and 2021). Study-wide context: The collaborator samples originated in the United States, Italy and Spain and spanned the acute and convalescent phases of COVID-19. Where available, HLA class I and class II types were taken from metadata supplied by the sample provider and were not determined by assay-based typing. Nearly every sample came with metadata listing a de-identified subject ID, COVID-19 status, age in years and sex. The material from the prospective study consisted of cDNA or gDNA derived from T cells, B-cell-depleted T cells, or PBMCs. Deeply sampled blood TCRbeta repertoires from subjects exposed to, actively infected with, or recovered from COVID-19 were included in the dataset. Samples were obtained from the ongoing ImmuneRACE study (first 160 participants) and from about 1,300 subjects provided by 6 global collaborators. The repertoires were made available in a free public database intended to serve as a resource for research on the immune response to SARS-CoV-2. Findings and caveats that apply to the study as a whole: The quantity of clinical and demographic metadata differed by source and by participant and was supplied without curation.

Concerning this clone itself: Its antigen is still unknown. No base quality values were provided; no much bigger clone lies one nucleotide off.

TCRbeta CDR3 regions were amplified from genomic DNA using the immunoSEQ Assay, a bias-controlled multiplex PCR. The paper's data handling went like this. Within the assay, amplification of reference gene primers was used to estimate how many nucleated cells each sample contained. To quantify the absolute abundance of each unique TCRbeta CDR3 rearrangement, sequence reads were collapsed and filtered. For each sample, productive Simpson clonality was calculated as the square root of Simpson's diversity index across productive rearrangements. As stored in TCRdb, this immuneACCESS dataset retains in-frame rearrangements with V and J assigned. A fraction of the clones does not appear; measured against another copy, unresolved V genes explain less than half of the discrepancy, and the remainder lacks a known reason. V and J calls and clone size are those listed in that table; D and trimming were worked out from the DNA. This sample comprises some 98,000 clones, 70% to 85% of them detected only once. The ten top clones hold approximately 11% of the sample.

The collaborating institutions used their own protocols to collect whole blood in K2EDTA tubes. Collaborator samples were shipped for TCRbeta analysis as frozen whole blood, isolated PBMCs, or DNA extracted from either sample type. As encoded in the germline V gene (reference sequence), CDR1 is WNHNN while CDR2 is SYGVQD. Measured from the cysteine to the phenylalanine, the CDR3 is 15 residues long. CDR3 DNA only is kept here, 45 bases in frame from base 1. The junction shows trimming of 0 bases on V and 7 bases on J, plus 13 bases between the germline ends. Sequencing was done on a sample of peripheral blood. The chain was built from TRBV10-1 and TRBJ2-1, and perhaps TRBD2 as D gene, on 5 matching bases. This receptor was obtained from a man between 65 and 85 years old with active or convalescent COVID-19. CDR3 region: CASSESKGVGNEQFF. The nucleotide sequence is given as TGCGCCAGCAGTGAGTCGAAGGGAGTGGGAAATGAGCAGTTCTTC.